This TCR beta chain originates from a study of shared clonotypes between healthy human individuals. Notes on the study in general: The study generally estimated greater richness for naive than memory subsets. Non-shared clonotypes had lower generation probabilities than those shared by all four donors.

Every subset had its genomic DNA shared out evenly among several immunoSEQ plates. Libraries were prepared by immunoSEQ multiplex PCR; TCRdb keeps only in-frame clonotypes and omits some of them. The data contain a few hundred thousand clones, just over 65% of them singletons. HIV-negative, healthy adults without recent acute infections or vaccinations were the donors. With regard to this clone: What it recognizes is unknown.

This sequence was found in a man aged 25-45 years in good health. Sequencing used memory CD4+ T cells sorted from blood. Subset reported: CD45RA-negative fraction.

CDR3 loop: CATSSDSPSDYNEQFF. DNA of the CDR3: TGTGCCACCAGCTCCGATTCACCTAGCGACTACAATGAGCAGTTCTTC. The chain has TRBV15 and TRBJ2-1, with a weak D call TRBD2 (6 bases). The CDR3 spans 16 residues. Germline assignment: CDR1 LNHNV and CDR2 YYDKDF (reference sequence). V lost 5 bases and J 3 bases, leaving 17 bases between the germline ends.